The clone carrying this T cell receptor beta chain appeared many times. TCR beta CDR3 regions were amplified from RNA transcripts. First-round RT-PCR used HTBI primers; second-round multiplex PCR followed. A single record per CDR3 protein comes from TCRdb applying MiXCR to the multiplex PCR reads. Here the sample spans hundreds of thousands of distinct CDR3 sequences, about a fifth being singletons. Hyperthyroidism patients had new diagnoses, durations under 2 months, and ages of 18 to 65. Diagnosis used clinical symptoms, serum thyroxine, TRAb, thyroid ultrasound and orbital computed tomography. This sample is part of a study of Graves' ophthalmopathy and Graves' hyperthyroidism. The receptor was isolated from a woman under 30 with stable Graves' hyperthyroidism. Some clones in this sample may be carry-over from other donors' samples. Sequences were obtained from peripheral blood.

CDR3: CASSPRTSGYEQYF. CDR3 nucleotides: TGTGCCAGCAGCCCACGGACTAGCGGGTACGAGCAGTACTTC. The genes are TRBV7-2 and TRBJ2-7; 11 bases are a match to TRBD2. The J segment lost 4 bases and the V segment lost 5 bases, leaving 4 bases of the junction unmatched. CDR1 is SGHTA and CDR2 is FQGNSA in the germline V gene. The CDR3 is made up of 14 amino acids.